A selection of T cell receptor beta chains follows, all from one sample in a study of blood T cell repertoires in COVID-19. Profiling relied on immunoSEQ multiplex PCR, and the TCRdb table lists in-frame clones only, not all of them. In the table there are 430,000 or so clones, roughly 90% of which are singletons. The sample was PBMCs or T cells enriched from blood (not recorded which). These TCRs come from a woman aged 40-49 years who had recovered from COVID-19. CDR3s leave out the opening cysteine and the closing phenylalanine or tryptophan.

V gene	CDR3 length	J gene	CDR3 protein
TRBV24-1	19	TRBJ2-2	ATSGLRRRPETPARAGELF
TRBV12-5	17	TRBJ2-2	ASGLVGSYSDQRPGELF
TRBV18	13	TRBJ2-1	ASSLTTRSENEQF
TRBV19	13	TRBJ1-1	ASRSNQGARTEAF
TRBV18	13	TRBJ1-2	ASSPGGGANYGYT
TRBV7-2	15	TRBJ2-3	ASSGEVLAGVPDTQY
TRBV30	11	TRBJ1-1	AWSVGRNTEAF
TRBV3-1/TRBV3-2	14	TRBJ2-6	ASSPRVISGANVLT
TRBV19	16	TRBJ1-2	ASTPHLGQGGANYGYT
TRBV7-2	16	TRBJ2-2	ASSLWGLAGANTGELF
TRBV7-2	14	TRBJ2-7	ASSLYVGVGTYEQY
TRBV6-6	11	TRBJ2-7	ASSRGQLLEQY
TRBV6-5	11	TRBJ2-7	ASSPTSSYEQY
TRBV29-1	11	TRBJ1-1	SGGTGARTEAF
TRBV19	13	TRBJ2-5	ASSIDGASQETQY
TRBV6-6	14	TRBJ2-5	ASSPQDRGGQETQY
TRBV7-2	10	TRBJ2-6	APGQGANVLT
TRBV20-1	14	TRBJ2-1	SASERGGGPYNEQF
TRBV5-4	14	TRBJ2-1	ASSLAPKSSYNEQF
TRBV27	11	TRBJ1-2	ASSFRGTHGYT
TRBV30	12	TRBJ2-7	AWSKGAEAYEQY
TRBV5-1	13	TRBJ2-1	ASSLGQASIKREF
TRBV19	14	TRBJ2-6	ASKGGPTSGANVLT
TRBV4-3	15	TRBJ2-1	ASSQEGVTSSYNEQF
TRBV19	14	TRBJ1-5	ASSVAGGNSNQPQH
TRBV11-2	12	TRBJ1-1	ASSLVERVTEAF
TRBV4-2	20	TRBJ2-3	ASSQNLPGLAGDGQSTDTQY
TRBV10-2	14	TRBJ2-5	ASSPLPRASEETQY
TRBV12-5	13	TRBJ1-4	ASGLVRLTNEKLF
TRBV11-2	14	TRBJ1-1	ASSLGPGTGKTEAF
TRBV6-2/TRBV6-3	11	TRBJ2-3	ASSKLSTDTQY
TRBV5-1	11	TRBJ1-5	ASSPLQGQPQH
TRBV9	13	TRBJ2-1	ASSVDGGRYNEQF
TRBV25-1	13	TRBJ1-3	ASSELGQIGNTIY
TRBV7-2	14	TRBJ2-7	ASSLGTSGLSYEQY
TRBV6-6	14	TRBJ2-7	ASSRSPGTGLYEQY
TRBV7-9	9	TRBJ1-2	ASSLASGYT
TRBV7-9	13	TRBJ2-1	ASSQTRIEGHEQF
TRBV7-2	12	TRBJ2-4	ASSVDRFPNIQY
TRBV12-3/TRBV12-4	10	TRBJ1-3	ASSPAGNTIY
TRBV11-3	18	TRBJ1-1	ASSLSGTGGLAKGNTEAF
TRBV27	14	TRBJ1-5	ASSLQGTVSNQPQH
TRBV6-6	14	TRBJ1-2	ASRGDGQAFYYGYT
TRBV5-1	14	TRBJ2-3	ASSGPEGVSTDTQY
TRBV5-5	11	TRBJ1-2	ASSLVQNYGYT
TRBV3-1/TRBV3-2	12	TRBJ2-1	ASSQGRFVGEQF
TRBV2	14	TRBJ2-7	ASSESPWDRAYEQY
TRBV27	12	TRBJ1-2	ASSSRSTNYGYT
TRBV6-5	10	TRBJ2-2	ASRDQAGELF
TRBV7-9	14	TRBJ2-1	ASSLGGRVLGNEQF
TRBV7-2	12	TRBJ1-1	ASSIEGQLKEAF
TRBV13	15	TRBJ2-2	ASSLRPTGGHTGELF
TRBV11-3	11	TRBJ1-1	ASSLTLNTEAF